What follows describes a single T cell receptor beta chain. This sample is part of a study of blood T cell repertoires in COVID-19. CDR1 SGHTA and CDR2 FQGNSA come from the germline V gene. V lost 6 bases and J 5 bases, leaving 10 bases between the germline ends. The CDR3 extends over 12 amino acids. Method: immunoSEQ multiplex PCR; TCRdb's copy keeps in-frame clones and lacks some. Of under 200,000 clones in the sample, around 90% were seen once. The source is a man aged 40-49 years with active or convalescent COVID-19. V gene TRBV7-2 combines with J gene TRBJ1-1; D is unresolved. Sequenced input: peripheral blood. The CDR3 coding sequence is TGTGCCAGCAGGGTGGGAGGGACTGAAGCTTTCTTT. Translated, it gives CASRVGGTEAFF.